The T cell receptor beta chain described here comes from a study of cytomegalovirus exposure and HLA in healthy donors. Study outcomes and limitations: For TCR beta chains, V- and J-gene trimming was later linked to a missense DCLRE1C variant.

Trimming took off 0 bases at V and 5 bases at J, with 4 bases between the two ends. CDR1 and CDR2 from the germline V gene are PRHDT and FYEKMQ (reference sequence). The CDR3 length is 12 residues. The study ran its PCR with 60 Vbeta and 13 Jbeta primers. Clones were read by immunoSEQ multiplex PCR, and TCRdb kept only the in-frame ones, dropping some. This table holds under 50,000 clones. Comments on this clone: The target antigen is unknown.

Sequencing used PBMCs. The chain joins TRBV13 to TRBJ1-2; unclear D gene. This TCR came from a male donor in good health and CMV-seronegative. The CDR3 sequence is CASSLGQYGYTF. DNA of the CDR3: TGTGCCAGCAGCTTAGGCCAGTATGGCTACACCTTC.